Listed below are T cell receptor beta chains from one sample, sequenced in a study of CD8+ T cells in alopecia areata. Sequencing used immunoSEQ multiplex PCR; TCRdb keeps in-frame clones, though not all of them. Among about 160,000 clones listed, roughly 65% were seen once. The source material was CD4+ T cells sorted from blood, sampled at week 4, from a patient treated with tofacitinib. Source of these receptors: a human donor with alopecia areata. Each CDR3 is given with its conserved first and last residue. A D gene is named only where the DNA matches it firmly. Clone size, where shown, is once, few, many, or a class for clones that have expanded.

v_gene	d_gene	abundance	j_gene	CDR3nt	CDR3aa
TRBV30	TRBD1	once	TRBJ1-2	TGTGCCTGGAGGGACCCTAACAGGGGGAAAGATGGCTACACCTTC	CAWRDPNRGKDGYTF
TRBV30	TRBD1	.	TRBJ1-2	TGTGCCTGGAGGGGAAGGGGGCGCTTCTATGGCTACACCTTC	CAWRGRGRFYGYTF
TRBV29-1	.	.	TRBJ1-1	TGCAGCGTTGAAGGGGGTCAAAGCACTGAAGCTTTCTTT	CSVEGGQSTEAFF
TRBV29-1	.	.	TRBJ2-5	TGCAGCGTTAAGAAGACAGGCGAGACCCAGTACTTC	CSVKKTGETQYF
TRBV6-5	TRBD1	.	TRBJ1-1	TGTGCCAGCAGAACCGTGGACAGGAGGAACACTGAAGCTTTCTTT	CASRTVDRRNTEAFF
TRBV5-4	TRBD2	.	TRBJ2-5	TGTGCCAGCAGCTTGGTAGCGGGGGCCCAAGAGACCCAGTACTTC	CASSLVAGAQETQYF
TRBV5-4	.	once	TRBJ1-2	TGTGCCAGCAGCCCCGTGGGACGGGAGCTGAGTGGCTACACCTTC	CASSPVGRELSGYTF
TRBV29-1	TRBD1	few	TRBJ2-7	TGCAGCGTTGTTTACAGGGGTTACGAGCAGTACTTC	CSVVYRGYEQYF
TRBV30	TRBD1	few	TRBJ1-5	TGTGCCTGGAGTGTAGGACAGGGGGTGCCCCAGCATTTT	CAWSVGQGVPQHF
TRBV27	.	few	TRBJ2-3	TGTGCCAGCAGATTGGCCGGGTTCACAGATACGCAGTATTTT	CASRLAGFTDTQYF
TRBV2	TRBD1	.	TRBJ2-5	TGTGCCAGCAGTCCCGACAGGGTCGGAGGGACCCAGTACTTC	CASSPDRVGGTQYF
TRBV5-6	.	.	TRBJ1-1	TGTGCCAGCAGCTTCTTGGGAATGAACACTGAAGCTTTCTTT	CASSFLGMNTEAFF
TRBV30	.	.	TRBJ2-1	TGTGCCTGGAAAGAGGACAACCTTAAGGATGAGCAGTTCTTC	CAWKEDNLKDEQFF
TRBV7-9	TRBD2	.	TRBJ2-5	TGTGCCAGCAGCTTAAGTCCATCTAGCGGGCGAGAGACCCAGTACTTC	CASSLSPSSGRETQYF
TRBV7-3	.	.	TRBJ2-5	TGTGCCAGCAGCTTAGGAAACCAAGAGACCCAGTACTTC	CASSLGNQETQYF
TRBV6-5	.	few	TRBJ1-5	TGTGCCAGCAAGGATAGCAATCAGCCCCAGCATTTT	CASKDSNQPQHF
TRBV2	.	.	TRBJ1-1	TGTGCCAGCAGGGTTCGATCGAACGCTGAAGCTTTCTTT	CASRVRSNAEAFF
TRBV9	.	.	TRBJ1-2	TGTGCCAGCAGCGTAGGCGGCAGCTATGGCTACACCTTC	CASSVGGSYGYTF
TRBV30	.	.	TRBJ2-3	TGTGCCTGGATGGGGGATCTTGATACGCAGTATTTT	CAWMGDLDTQYF
TRBV11-2	.	once	TRBJ1-1	TGTGCCAGCAGATTAAGAGTGAACACTGAAGCTTTCTTT	CASRLRVNTEAFF
TRBV30	TRBD1	.	TRBJ1-6	TGTGCCTGGAGTGTACGGACAGGGGGATCACCCCTCCACTTT	CAWSVRTGGSPLHF
TRBV30	.	.	TRBJ1-6	TGTGCCTGGAGTGGGACTCTTTCACCGGGTTCACCCCTCCACTTT	CAWSGTLSPGSPLHF
TRBV4-1	TRBD1	.	TRBJ1-2	TGCGCCAGCAGCCAAGCCGCCGACAGGGCAAACTATGGCTACACCTTC	CASSQAADRANYGYTF
TRBV30	.	.	TRBJ1-1	TGTGCCTGGAGTCTCTGGCCTAACACTGAAGCTTTCTTT	CAWSLWPNTEAFF
TRBV23-1	TRBD2	.	TRBJ2-5	TGCGCCAGCAGTCAGCTCCCAACCGAGCGGGGGGGCGCCGAGACCCAGTACTTC	CASSQLPTERGGAETQYF
TRBV29-1	.	.	TRBJ1-2	TGCAGCGTTGGGGGACGGGGGGACTATGGCTACACCTTC	CSVGGRGDYGYTF
TRBV15	.	.	TRBJ1-1	TGTGCCACCAGCAGAGTGGGCCGGACTGAAGCTTTCTTT	CATSRVGRTEAFF